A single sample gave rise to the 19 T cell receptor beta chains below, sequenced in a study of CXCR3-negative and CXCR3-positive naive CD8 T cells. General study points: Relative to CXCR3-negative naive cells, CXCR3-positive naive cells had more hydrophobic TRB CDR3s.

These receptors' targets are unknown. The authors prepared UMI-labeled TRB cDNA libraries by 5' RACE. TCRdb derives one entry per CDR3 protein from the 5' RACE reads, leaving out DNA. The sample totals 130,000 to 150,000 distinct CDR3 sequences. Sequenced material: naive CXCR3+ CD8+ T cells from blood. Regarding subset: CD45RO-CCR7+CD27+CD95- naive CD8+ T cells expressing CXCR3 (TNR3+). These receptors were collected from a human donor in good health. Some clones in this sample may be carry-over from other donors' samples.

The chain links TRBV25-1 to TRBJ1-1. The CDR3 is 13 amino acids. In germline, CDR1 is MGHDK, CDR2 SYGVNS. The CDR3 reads CASSGAGYGEAFF. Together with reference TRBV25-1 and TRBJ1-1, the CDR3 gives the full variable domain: EADIYQTPRYLVIGTGKKITLECSQTMGHDKMYWYQQDPGMELHLIHYSYGVNSTEKGDLSSESTVSRIRTEHFPLTLESARPSHTSQYLCASSGAGYGEAFFGQGTRLTVV.

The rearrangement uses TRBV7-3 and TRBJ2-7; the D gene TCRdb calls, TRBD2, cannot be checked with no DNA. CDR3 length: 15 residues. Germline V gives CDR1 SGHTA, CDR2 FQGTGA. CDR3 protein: CASSLSHRGGNEQYF. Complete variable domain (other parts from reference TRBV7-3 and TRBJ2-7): GAGVSQTPSNKVTEKGKYVELRCDPISGHTALYWYRQSLGQGPEFLIYFQGTGAADDSGLPNDRFFAVRPEGSVSTLKIQRTERGDSAVYLCASSLSHRGGNEQYFGPGTRLTVT.

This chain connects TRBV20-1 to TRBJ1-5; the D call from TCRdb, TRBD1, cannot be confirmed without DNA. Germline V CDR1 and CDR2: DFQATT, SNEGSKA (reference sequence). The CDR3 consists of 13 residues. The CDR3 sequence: CSARGVYNQPQHF.

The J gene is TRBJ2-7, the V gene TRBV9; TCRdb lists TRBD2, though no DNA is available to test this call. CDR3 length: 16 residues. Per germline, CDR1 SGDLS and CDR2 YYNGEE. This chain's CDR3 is CASSGTSGGPPREQYF.

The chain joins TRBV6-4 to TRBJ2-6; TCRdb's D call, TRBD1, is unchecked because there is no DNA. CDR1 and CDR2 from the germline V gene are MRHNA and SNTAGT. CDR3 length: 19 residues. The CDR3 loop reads CASSDSVKGGPSGANVLTF.

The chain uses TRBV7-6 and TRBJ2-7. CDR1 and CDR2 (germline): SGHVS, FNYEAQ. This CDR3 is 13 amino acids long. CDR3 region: CASSPTEAYEQYF.

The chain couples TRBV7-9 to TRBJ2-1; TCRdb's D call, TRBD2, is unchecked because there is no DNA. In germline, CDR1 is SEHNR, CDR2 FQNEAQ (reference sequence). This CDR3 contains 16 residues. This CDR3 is CASSSPLAGVYNEQFF.

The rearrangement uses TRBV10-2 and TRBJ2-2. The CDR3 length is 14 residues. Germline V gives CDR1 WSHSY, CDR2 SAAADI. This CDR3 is CASSERVNTGELFF.

The CDR3 loop reads CASSLRQGSYNEQFF. J is TRBJ2-1 and V is TRBV7-3; the TCRdb D gene call, TRBD1, has no DNA to confirm it. Germline values: CDR1 SGHTA, CDR2 FQGTGA. The CDR3 extends over 15 amino acids.

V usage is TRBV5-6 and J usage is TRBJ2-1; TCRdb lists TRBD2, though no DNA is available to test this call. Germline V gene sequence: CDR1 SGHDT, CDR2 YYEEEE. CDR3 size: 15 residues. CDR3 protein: CASSLQGGSYNEQFF.

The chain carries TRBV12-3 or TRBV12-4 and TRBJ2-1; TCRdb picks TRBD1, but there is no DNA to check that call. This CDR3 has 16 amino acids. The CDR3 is CASSGDRESSYNEQFF.

The CDR3: CASSLGGSEGGYEQYF. This chain links TRBV7-6 with TRBJ2-7; TCRdb indicates TRBD1, and absent DNA this call remains unverified. This CDR3 is built from 16 residues. Germline V gene lookup returns CDR1 SGHVS and CDR2 FNYEAQ.

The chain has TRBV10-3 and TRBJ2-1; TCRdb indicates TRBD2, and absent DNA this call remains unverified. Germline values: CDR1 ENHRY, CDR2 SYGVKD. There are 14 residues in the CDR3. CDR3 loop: CAISSPLADNEQFF.

The CDR3 sequence: CASSLLIRDEQFF. This sequence joins TRBV28 and TRBJ2-1. The CDR3 runs 13 residues. Germline V gene sequence: CDR1 MDHEN, CDR2 SYDVKM. The complete variable domain, with remaining parts taken from reference TRBV28 and TRBJ2-1, reads DVKVTQSSRYLVKRTGEKVFLECVQDMDHENMFWYRQDPGLGLRLIYFSYDVKMKEKGDIPEGYSVSREKKERFSLILESASTNQTSMYLCASSLLIRDEQFFGPGTRLTVL.

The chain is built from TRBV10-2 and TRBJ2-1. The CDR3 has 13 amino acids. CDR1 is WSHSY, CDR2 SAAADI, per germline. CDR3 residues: CASSESSYNEQFF.

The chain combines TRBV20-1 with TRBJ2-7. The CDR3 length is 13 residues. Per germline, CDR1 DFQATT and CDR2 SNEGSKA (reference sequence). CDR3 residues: CSARSSRDYEQYF.

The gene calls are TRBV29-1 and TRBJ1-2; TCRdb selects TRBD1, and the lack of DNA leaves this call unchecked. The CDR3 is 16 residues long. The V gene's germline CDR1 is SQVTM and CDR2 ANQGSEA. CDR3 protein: CSVEDWTGTRSHGYTF.

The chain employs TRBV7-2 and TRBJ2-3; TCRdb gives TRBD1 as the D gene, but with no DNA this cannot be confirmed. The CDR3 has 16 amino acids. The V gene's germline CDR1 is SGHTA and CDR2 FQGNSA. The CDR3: CASSLVAGAYTDTQYF.

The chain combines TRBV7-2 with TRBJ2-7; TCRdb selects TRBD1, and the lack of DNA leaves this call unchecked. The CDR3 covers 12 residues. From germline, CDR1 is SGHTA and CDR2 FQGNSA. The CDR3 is CASSDDSYEQYF.